In its sample, the clone carrying this T cell receptor (beta chain) was seen many times. The sample is drawn from a study of prognosis after radiotherapy for stage I lung cancer. Germline CDR1 is SGDLS and CDR2 is YYNGEE. The V and J ends lost 3 bases and 11 bases, in that order; junction bases with no gene match: 12. This CDR3 is built from 16 residues. By two-round multiplex PCR, the TCR beta CDR3 was amplified from genomic DNA. Primers targeting each individual TRBV and TRBJ gene were applied in first-round PCR. TCRdb re-derived calls from the multiplex PCR reads in MiXCR, one entry per CDR3 protein. The table includes over 30,000 distinct CDR3 sequences, 24% detected once. There were no patients with prior chemotherapy, radiotherapy or other malignancies, and all were node-negative on CT and PET/CT. Blood was drawn (about 6 milliliters of peripheral blood) at each of two time points.

This TCR was sampled from a donor of 50 years or more with non-small cell lung cancer. The chain links TRBV9 to TRBJ1-6, with 9 bases fitting TRBD1. Source: PBMCs, taken before or after stereotactic body radiation therapy (not recorded which). CDR3 residues: CASSGGGTGPSAPLHF. CDR3 DNA: TGTGCCAGCAGCGGAGGGGGGACAGGGCCTTCTGCACCCCTCCACTTT.